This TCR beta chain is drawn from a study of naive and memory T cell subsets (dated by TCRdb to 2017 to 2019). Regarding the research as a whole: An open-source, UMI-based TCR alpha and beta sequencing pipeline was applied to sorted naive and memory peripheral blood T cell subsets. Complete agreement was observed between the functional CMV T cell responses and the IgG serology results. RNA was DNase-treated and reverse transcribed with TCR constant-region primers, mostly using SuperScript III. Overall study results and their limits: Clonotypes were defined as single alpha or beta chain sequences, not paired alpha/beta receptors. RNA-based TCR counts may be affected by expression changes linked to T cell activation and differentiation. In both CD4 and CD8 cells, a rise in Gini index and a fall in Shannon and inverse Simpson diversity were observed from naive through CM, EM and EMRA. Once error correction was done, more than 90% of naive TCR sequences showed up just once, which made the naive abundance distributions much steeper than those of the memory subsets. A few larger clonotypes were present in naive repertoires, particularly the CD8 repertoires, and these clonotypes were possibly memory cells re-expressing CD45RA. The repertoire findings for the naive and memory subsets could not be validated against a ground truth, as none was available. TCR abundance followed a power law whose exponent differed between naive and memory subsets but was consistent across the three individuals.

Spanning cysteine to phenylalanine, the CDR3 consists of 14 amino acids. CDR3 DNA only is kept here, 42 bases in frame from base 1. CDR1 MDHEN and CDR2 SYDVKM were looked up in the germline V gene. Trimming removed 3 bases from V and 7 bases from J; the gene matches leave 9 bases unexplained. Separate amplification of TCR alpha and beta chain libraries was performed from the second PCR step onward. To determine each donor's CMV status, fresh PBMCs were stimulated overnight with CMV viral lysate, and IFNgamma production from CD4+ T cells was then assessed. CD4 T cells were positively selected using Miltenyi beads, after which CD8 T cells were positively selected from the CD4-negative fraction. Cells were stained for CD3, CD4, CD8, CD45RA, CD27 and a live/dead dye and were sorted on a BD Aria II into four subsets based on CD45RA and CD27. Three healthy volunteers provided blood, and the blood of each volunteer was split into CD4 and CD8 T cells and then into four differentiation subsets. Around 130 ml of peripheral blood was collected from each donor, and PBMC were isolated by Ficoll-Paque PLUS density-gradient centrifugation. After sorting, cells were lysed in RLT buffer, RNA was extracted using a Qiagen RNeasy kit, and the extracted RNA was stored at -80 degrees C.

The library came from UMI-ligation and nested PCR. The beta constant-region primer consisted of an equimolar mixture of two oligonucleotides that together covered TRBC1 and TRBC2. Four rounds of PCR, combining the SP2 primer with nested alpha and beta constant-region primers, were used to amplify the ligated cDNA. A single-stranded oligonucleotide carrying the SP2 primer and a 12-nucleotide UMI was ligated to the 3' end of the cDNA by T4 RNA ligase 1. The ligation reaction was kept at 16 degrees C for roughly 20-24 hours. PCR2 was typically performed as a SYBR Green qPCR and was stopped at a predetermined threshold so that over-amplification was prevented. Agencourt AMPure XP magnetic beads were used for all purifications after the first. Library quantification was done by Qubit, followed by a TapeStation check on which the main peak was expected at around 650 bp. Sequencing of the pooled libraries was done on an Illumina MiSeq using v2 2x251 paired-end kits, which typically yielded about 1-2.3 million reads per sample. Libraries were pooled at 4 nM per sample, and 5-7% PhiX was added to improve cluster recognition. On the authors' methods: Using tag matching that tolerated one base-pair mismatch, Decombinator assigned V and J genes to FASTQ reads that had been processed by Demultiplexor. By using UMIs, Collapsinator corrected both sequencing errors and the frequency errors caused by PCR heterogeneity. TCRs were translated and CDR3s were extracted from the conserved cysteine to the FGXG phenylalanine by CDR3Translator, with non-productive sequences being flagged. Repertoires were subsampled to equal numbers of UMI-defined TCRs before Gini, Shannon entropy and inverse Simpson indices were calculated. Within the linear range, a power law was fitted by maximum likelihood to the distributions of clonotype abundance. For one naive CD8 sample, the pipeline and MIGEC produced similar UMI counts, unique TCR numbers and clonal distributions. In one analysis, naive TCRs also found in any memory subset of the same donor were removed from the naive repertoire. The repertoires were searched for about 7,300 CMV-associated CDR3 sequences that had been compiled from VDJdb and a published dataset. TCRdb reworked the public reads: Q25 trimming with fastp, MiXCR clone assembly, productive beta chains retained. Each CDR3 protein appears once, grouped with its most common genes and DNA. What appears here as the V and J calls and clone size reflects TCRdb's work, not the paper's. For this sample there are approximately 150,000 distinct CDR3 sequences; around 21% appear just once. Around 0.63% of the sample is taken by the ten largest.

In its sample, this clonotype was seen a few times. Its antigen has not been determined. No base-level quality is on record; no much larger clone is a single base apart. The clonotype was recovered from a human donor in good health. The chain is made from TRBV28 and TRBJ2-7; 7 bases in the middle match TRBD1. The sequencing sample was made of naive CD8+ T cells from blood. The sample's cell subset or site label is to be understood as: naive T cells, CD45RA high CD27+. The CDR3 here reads CASSFPQGPGEQYF. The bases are TGTGCCAGCAGTTTCCCACAGGGGCCGGGGGAGCAGTACTTC.